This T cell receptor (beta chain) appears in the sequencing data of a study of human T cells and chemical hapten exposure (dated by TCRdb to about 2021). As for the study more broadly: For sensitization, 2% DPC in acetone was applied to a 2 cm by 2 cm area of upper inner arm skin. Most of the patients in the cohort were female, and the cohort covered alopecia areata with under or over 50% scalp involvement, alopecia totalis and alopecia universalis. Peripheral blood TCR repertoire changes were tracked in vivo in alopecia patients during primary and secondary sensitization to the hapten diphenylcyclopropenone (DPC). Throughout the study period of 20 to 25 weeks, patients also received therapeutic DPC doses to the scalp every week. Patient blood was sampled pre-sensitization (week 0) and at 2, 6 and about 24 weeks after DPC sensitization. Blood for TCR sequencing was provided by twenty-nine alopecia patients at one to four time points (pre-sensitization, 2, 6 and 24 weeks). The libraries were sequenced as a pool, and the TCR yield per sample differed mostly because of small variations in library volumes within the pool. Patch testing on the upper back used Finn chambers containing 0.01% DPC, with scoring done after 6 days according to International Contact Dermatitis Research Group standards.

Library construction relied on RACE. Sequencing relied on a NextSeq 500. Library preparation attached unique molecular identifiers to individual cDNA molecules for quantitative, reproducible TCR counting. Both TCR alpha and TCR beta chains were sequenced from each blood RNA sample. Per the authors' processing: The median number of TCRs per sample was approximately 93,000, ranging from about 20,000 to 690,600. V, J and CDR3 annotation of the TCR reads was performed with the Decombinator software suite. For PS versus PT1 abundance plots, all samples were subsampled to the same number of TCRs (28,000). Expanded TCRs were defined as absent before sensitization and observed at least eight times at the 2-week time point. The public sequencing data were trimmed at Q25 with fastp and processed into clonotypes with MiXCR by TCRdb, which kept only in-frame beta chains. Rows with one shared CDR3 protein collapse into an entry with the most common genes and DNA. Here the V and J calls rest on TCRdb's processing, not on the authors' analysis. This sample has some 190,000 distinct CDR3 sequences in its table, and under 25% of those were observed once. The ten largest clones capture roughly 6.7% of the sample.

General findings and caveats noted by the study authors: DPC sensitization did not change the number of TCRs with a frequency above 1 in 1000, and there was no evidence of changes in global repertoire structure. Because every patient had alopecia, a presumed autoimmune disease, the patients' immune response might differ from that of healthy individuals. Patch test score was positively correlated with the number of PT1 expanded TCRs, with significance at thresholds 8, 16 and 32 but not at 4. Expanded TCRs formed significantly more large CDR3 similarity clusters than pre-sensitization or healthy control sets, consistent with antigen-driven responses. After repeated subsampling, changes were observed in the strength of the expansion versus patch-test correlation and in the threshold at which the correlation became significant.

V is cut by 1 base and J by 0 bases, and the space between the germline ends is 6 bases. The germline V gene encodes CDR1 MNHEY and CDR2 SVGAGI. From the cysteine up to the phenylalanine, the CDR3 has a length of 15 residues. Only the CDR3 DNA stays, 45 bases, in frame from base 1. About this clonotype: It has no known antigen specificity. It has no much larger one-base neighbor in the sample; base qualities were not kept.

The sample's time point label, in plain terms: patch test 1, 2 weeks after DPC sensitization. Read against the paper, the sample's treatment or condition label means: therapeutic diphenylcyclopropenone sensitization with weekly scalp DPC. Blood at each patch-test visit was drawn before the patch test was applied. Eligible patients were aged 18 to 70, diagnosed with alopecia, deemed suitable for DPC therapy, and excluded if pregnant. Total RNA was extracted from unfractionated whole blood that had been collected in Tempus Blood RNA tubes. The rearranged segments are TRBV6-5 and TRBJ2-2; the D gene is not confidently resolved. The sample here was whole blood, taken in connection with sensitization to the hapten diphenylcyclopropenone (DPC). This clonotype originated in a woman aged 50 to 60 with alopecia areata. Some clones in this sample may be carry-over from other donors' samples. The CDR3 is CASSYWQTNTGELFF. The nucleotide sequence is TGTGCCAGCAGTTACTGGCAGACGAACACCGGGGAGCTGTTTTTT.